This TCR beta chain was obtained from a study of cytomegalovirus exposure and HLA in healthy donors. Study background: Early release data held tens of millions of unique TCRs from HLA-typed donors. Most genotyped donors, around 86% of about 400, had Caucasian-associated genetic ancestry.

The PCR ran on 60 Vbeta and 13 Jbeta primers. Clones were sequenced by immunoSEQ multiplex PCR, and TCRdb holds only the in-frame ones, with some missing. The table lists about 85,000 clones, around 74% of them singletons. V lost 0 bases to trimming and J lost 4 bases; unmatched junction nucleotides: 5. The CDR3 is made up of 16 amino acids. Germline V gives CDR1 SGHRS, CDR2 YFSETQ. The sequenced sample consisted of PBMCs. This TCR derives from a boy aged 10-17 years in good health and CMV-seronegative. The rearrangement links TRBV5-1 to TRBJ2-1, with 9 bases identical to TRBD2. The CDR3 is CASSLVAGDNYNEQFF. DNA of the CDR3: TGCGCCAGCAGCTTGGTAGCGGGGGACAATTACAATGAGCAGTTCTTC.